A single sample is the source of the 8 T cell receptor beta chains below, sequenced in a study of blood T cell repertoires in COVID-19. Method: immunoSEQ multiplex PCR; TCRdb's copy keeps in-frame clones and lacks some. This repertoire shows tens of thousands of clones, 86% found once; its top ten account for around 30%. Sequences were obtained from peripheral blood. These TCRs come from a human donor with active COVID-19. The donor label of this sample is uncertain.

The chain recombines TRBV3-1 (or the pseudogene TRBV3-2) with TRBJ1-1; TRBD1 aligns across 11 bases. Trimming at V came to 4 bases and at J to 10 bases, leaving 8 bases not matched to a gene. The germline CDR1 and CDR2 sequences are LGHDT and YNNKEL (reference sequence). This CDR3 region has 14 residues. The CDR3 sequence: CASSPEGQGDRAFF. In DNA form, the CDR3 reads TGTGCCAGCAGCCCGGAGGGACAGGGGGATAGAGCTTTCTTT.

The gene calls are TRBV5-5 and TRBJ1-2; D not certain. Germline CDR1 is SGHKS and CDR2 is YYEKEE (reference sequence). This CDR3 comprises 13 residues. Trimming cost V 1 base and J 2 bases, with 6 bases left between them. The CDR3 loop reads CASSLRGNYGYTF. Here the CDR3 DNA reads TGTGCCAGCAGCTTGCGAGGGAACTATGGCTACACCTTC.

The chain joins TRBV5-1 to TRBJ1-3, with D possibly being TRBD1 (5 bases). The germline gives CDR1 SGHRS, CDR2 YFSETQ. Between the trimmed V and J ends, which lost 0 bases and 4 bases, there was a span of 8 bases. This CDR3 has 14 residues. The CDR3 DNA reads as TGCGCCAGCAGCTTGGCGGGGGAGGGAAACACCATATATTTT. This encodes CASSLAGEGNTIYF.

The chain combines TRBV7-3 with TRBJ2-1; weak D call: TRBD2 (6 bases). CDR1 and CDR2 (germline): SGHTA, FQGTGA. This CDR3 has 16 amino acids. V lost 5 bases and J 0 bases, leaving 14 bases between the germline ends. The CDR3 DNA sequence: TGTGCCAGCAGCGGGGGGACGGGCCTCTCCTACAATGAGCAGTTCTTC. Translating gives CASSGGTGLSYNEQFF.

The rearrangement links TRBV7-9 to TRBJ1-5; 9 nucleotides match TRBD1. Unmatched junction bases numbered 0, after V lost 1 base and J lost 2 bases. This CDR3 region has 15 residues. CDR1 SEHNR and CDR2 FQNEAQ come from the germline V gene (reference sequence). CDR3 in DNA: TGTGCCAGCAGCTTAGGGACAGGGGGCAATCAGCCCCAGCATTTT. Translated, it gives CASSLGTGGNQPQHF.

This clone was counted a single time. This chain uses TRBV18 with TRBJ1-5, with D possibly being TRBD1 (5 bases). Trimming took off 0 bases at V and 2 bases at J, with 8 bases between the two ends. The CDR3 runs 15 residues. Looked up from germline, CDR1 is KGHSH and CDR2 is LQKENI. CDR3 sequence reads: CASSPPGEGNQPQHF. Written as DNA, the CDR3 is TGTGCCAGCTCACCACCAGGGGAGGGCAATCAGCCCCAGCATTTT.

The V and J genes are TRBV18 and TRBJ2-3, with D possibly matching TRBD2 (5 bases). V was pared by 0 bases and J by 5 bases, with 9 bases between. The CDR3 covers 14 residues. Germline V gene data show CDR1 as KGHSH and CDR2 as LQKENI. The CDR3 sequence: CASSPPIALDTQYF. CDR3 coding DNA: TGTGCCAGCTCACCACCGATAGCGCTAGATACGCAGTATTTT.

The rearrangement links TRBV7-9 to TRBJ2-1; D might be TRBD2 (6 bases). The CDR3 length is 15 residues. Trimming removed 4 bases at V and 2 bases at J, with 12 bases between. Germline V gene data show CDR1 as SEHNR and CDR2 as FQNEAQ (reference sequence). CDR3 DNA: TGTGCCAGCAGCTCGGGAGTAAGCCCCTACAATGAGCAGTTCTTC. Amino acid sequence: CASSSGVSPYNEQFF.